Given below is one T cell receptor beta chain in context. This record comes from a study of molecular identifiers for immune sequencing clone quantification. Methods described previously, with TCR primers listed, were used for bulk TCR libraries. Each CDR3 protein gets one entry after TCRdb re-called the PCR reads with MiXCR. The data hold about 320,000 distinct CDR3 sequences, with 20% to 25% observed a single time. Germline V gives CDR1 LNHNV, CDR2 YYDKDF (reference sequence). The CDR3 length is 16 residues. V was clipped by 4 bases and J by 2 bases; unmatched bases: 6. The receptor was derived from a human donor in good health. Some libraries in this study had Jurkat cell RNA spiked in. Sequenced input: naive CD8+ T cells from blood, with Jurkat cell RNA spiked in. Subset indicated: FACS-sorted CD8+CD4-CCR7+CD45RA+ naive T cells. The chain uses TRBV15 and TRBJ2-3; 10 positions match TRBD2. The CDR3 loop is CATSMETSGYTDTQYF. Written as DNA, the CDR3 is TGTGCCACCAGCATGGAGACTAGCGGGTACACAGATACGCAGTATTTT.